Listed here are 5 T cell receptor beta chains from one sample, sequenced in a study of OX40 agonist ivuxolimab in advanced cancers. Sequencing used immunoSEQ multiplex PCR; TCRdb keeps in-frame clones, though not all of them. The repertoire consists of roughly 35,000 clones, with approximately 81% occurring once and the leading ten covering approximately 1.4%. The sample in question was CD4+ or CD8+ T cells sorted from blood, obtained in a trial of the OX40 agonist ivuxolimab. All receptors come from an adult with an advanced solid tumor such as melanoma, head and neck, liver or kidney cancer.

V usage is TRBV5-1 and J usage is TRBJ2-1; TRBD2 is a possible D gene (6 bases). The CDR3 totals 15 residues. V was cut by 5 bases and J by 7 bases, with 19 bases left in between. Germline values: CDR1 SGHRS, CDR2 YFSETQ. Here the CDR3 DNA reads TGCGCCAGCAGGCTGGGGACTCTAGGAGCTAATGAGCAGTTCTTC. Translated: CASRLGTLGANEQFF.

This chain connects TRBV6-1 to TRBJ2-5, with 12 bases identical to TRBD2. This CDR3 region has 17 residues. After removal of 0 bases from V and 4 bases from J, the junction contained 6 bases not matched to a gene. CDR1 and CDR2 from the germline V gene are MNHNS and SASEGT. CDR3 sequence: CASSEALAGGPVETQYF. The DNA for the CDR3 is TGTGCCAGCAGTGAAGCTCTAGCGGGAGGGCCAGTAGAGACCCAGTACTTC.

V gene TRBV18 combines with J gene TRBJ2-3, with 8 bases fitting TRBD2. CDR1 KGHSH and CDR2 LQKENI come from the germline V gene. The CDR3 sequence is 15 residues long. The trim removed 2 bases at V and 3 bases at J, leaving 4 bases unmatched. The chain's CDR3 is CASSPATSATDTQYF. Written as DNA, the CDR3 is TGTGCCAGCTCACCAGCGACTAGCGCGACAGATACGCAGTATTTT.

V and J are TRBV11-3 and TRBJ2-3, with D possibly being TRBD2 (5 bases). Per the germline V gene, CDR1 is SGHNT and CDR2 is YENEEA. Between the trimmed V and J ends, which lost 1 base and 0 bases, there was a span of 8 bases. The CDR3 length is 15 residues. The CDR3 sequence is CASSLGSASTDTQYF. The CDR3 DNA sequence: TGTGCCAGCAGCTTAGGTAGCGCTAGCACAGATACGCAGTATTTT.

V is TRBV6-1 and J is TRBJ1-3, with unresolved D. Germline loops: CDR1 MNHNS, CDR2 SASEGT. This CDR3 comprises 16 residues. The V and J ends lost 3 bases and 2 bases respectively, with 14 bases between them. CDR3 region: CASSDWGGWTGNTIYF. CDR3 sequence (DNA): TGTGCCAGCAGTGATTGGGGTGGGTGGACTGGAAACACCATATATTTT.